What follows are 17 T cell receptor beta chains derived from one specimen sequenced in a study of shared clonotypes between healthy human individuals. TCRdb's table, derived via immunoSEQ multiplex PCR, lists solely in-frame clones and lacks some. The table records 2 million to 2.5 million clones, roughly 91% of them present only once. In the naive CD8 group, cells lacked CD45RO and were positively selected for CCR7, so terminally differentiated effector memory CD45RA+ cells were left out. Sequencing was done on a sample of naive CD8+ T cells from PBMCs. The receptors derive from a man between 18 and 35 years old in good health. Some clones in this sample may be carry-over from other donors' samples.

This clone has just a few counts. The J gene is TRBJ1-1, the V gene TRBV19; D not resolved. From germline, CDR1 is LNHDA and CDR2 SQIVND (reference sequence). V was clipped by 5 bases and J by 1 base, with 14 bases between them. The CDR3 consists of 15 residues. This chain's CDR3 is CASSGMDGGNTEAFF. DNA of the CDR3: TGTGCCAGTAGTGGGATGGACGGAGGGAACACTGAAGCTTTCTTT.

The CDR3: CASSRLTVSTEAFF. The CDR3 DNA sequence: TGTGCCAGCAGTCGACTGACAGTGAGCACTGAAGCTTTCTTT. The rearrangement uses TRBV2 and TRBJ1-1, with D perhaps matching TRBD1 (5 bases). Germline loops: CDR1 SNHLY, CDR2 FYNNEI. V was pared by 5 bases and J by 4 bases, with 14 bases between. The CDR3 has 14 amino acids.

The rearrangement uses TRBV30 and TRBJ1-4; the match to TRBD1 covers 7 bases. The germline CDR1 and CDR2 sequences are GTSNPN and SVGIG (reference sequence). The V and J ends lost 1 base and 8 bases, in that order; junction bases with no gene match: 10. The length of the CDR3 is 15 residues. CDR3 loop: CAWSATAGGWEKLFF. For the CDR3, the DNA is TGTGCCTGGAGTGCGACGGCAGGGGGTTGGGAAAAACTGTTTTTT.

The chain is built from TRBV27 and TRBJ2-7; 7 bases fit TRBD2. The CDR3 sequence is 16 residues long. Germline V CDR1 and CDR2: MNHEY, SMNVEV (reference sequence). V lost 5 bases to trimming and J lost 1 base; unmatched junction nucleotides: 11. The CDR3 nucleotides read TGTGCCAGCAGTCCGTACGGGTGGGAGGGGTCCTACGAGCAGTACTTC. Translated, it gives CASSPYGWEGSYEQYF.

V gene TRBV4-3 combines with J gene TRBJ2-3; 9 nucleotides line up with TRBD2. The CDR3 runs 18 residues. Germline trimming cut 1 base from V and 7 bases from J; bases unmatched to any gene: 15. Germline loops: CDR1 LGHNA, CDR2 YSLEER. Written as DNA, the CDR3 is TGCGCCAGCAGCCAAGGAGTTTTCGCGGGAGGGGGGGCTCATACGCAGTATTTT. This sequence encodes CASSQGVFAGGGAHTQYF.

The chain has TRBV27 and TRBJ2-3; D might be TRBD1 (6 bases). Germline lookup yields CDR1 MNHEY and CDR2 SMNVEV (reference sequence). The V end was cut by 0 bases, the J end by 0 bases, with 13 bases between. The CDR3 sequence is 17 residues long. CDR3 sequence reads: CASSLSRGYASTDTQYF. CDR3 nucleotide sequence: TGTGCCAGCAGTTTATCGAGGGGGTATGCGAGCACAGATACGCAGTATTTT.

J is TRBJ2-3 and V is TRBV28; 13 bases align to TRBD2. Germline V gene data show CDR1 as MDHEN and CDR2 as SYDVKM. The CDR3 consists of 19 residues. Trimming took 4 bases from V and 1 from J; bases not matched to a gene: 11. The CDR3 loop is CASSSPLTSGRGGTDTQYF. As DNA, the CDR3 is TGTGCCAGCAGTTCCCCCTTAACTAGCGGGAGGGGGGGCACAGATACGCAGTATTTT. The full variable domain, in which reference TRBV28 and TRBJ2-3 provide the parts outside the CDR3, is DVKVTQSSRYLVKRTGEKVFLECVQDMDHENMFWYRQDPGLGLRLIYFSYDVKMKEKGDIPEGYSVSREKKERFSLILESASTNQTSMYLCASSSPLTSGRGGTDTQYFGPGTRLTVL.

This clone was seen only once. The chain recombines TRBV30 with TRBJ1-1; D might be TRBD1 (5 bases). Trimming left V 3 bases short and J 3 bases short, with 20 bases between. Germline-derived CDR1 and CDR2 are GTSNPN and SVGIG (reference sequence). The CDR3 consists of 16 residues. CDR3 nucleotide sequence: TGTGCCTGGAGCCGGCCCTCTACCCCGGGGGACACTGAAGCTTTCTTT. Translation gives CAWSRPSTPGDTEAFF.

The V and J genes are TRBV7-9 and TRBJ2-1; 14 positions agree with TRBD2. Germline CDR1 is SEHNR and CDR2 is FQNEAQ (reference sequence). The CDR3 has 19 amino acids. The V and J ends lost 5 bases and 7 bases, in that order; junction bases with no gene match: 16. The CDR3 region is CASSPYPQTSGRARNEQFF. CDR3 nucleotides: TGTGCCAGCAGCCCTTATCCCCAGACTAGCGGGAGGGCGAGGAATGAGCAGTTCTTC.

This clone was counted a single time. The same CDR3 also results from other DNA sequences found in this sample. This chain connects TRBV19 to TRBJ1-5; D remains unclear. The CDR3 totals 15 residues. Between the trimmed V and J ends, which lost 3 bases and 0 bases, there was a span of 9 bases. The germline gives CDR1 LNHDA, CDR2 SQIVND (reference sequence). DNA of the CDR3: TGTGCCAGTAGTATCGGCCAGAGTAGCAATCAGCCCCAGCATTTT. This translates into CASSIGQSSNQPQHF.

The V call is TRBV5-1, the J call TRBJ2-7, with D hard to call. V lost 0 bases and J 1 base, leaving 14 bases between the germline ends. This CDR3 comprises 16 residues. CDR1 is SGHRS and CDR2 is YFSETQ in the germline V gene. The CDR3 nucleotides read TGCGCCAGCAGCTTGGGGACCGACATGGCGTCCTACGAGCAGTACTTC. As protein: CASSLGTDMASYEQYF. The full variable domain, in which reference TRBV5-1 and TRBJ2-7 provide the parts outside the CDR3, is KAGVTQTPRYLIKTRGQQVTLSCSPISGHRSVSWYQQTPGQGLQFLFEYFSETQRNKGNFPGRFSGRQFSNSRSEMNVSTLELGDSALYLCASSLGTDMASYEQYFGPGTRLTVT.

This rearrangement joins TRBV19 to TRBJ1-3; maybe TRBD1 (5 bases). Looked up from germline, CDR1 is LNHDA and CDR2 is SQIVND (reference sequence). The CDR3 spans 16 residues. V gave up 4 bases and J gave up 3 bases, with 16 bases separating them. CDR3: CASSTLPLTVGNTIYF. CDR3 nucleotide sequence: TGTGCCAGTAGTACTCTGCCGTTGACAGTTGGAAACACCATATATTTT.

V usage is TRBV2 and J usage is TRBJ2-7; 10 bases match TRBD1. The CDR3 totals 16 residues. The V gene's germline CDR1 is SNHLY and CDR2 FYNNEI. Germline trimming cut 3 bases from V and 1 base from J; bases unmatched to any gene: 6. CDR3 coding DNA: TGTGCCAGCAGTGAGGGTGGGACAGGGGTTTCCTACGAGCAGTACTTC. Its protein product is CASSEGGTGVSYEQYF.

The V call is TRBV2, the J call TRBJ2-3, with D perhaps matching TRBD1 (5 bases). The germline gives CDR1 SNHLY, CDR2 FYNNEI. This CDR3 has 13 residues. The V gene lost 10 bases and the J gene lost 0 bases, with 11 bases spanning the gap. The CDR3 coding sequence is TGTGCCACCAAAGGGGCCAGCACAGATACGCAGTATTTT. Amino acid sequence: CATKGASTDTQYF.

For this clone: Other nucleotide sequences from this sample produce the same CDR3. V usage is TRBV9 and J usage is TRBJ2-1; D remains unclear. V was pared by 3 bases and J by 7 bases, with 2 bases between. CDR3 length equals 10 residues. Germline loops: CDR1 SGDLS, CDR2 YYNGEE. This CDR3 reads CASSGNEQFF. Here the CDR3 DNA reads TGTGCCAGCAGCGGAAATGAGCAGTTCTTC.

This clone was counted a few times. The gene calls are TRBV6-6 and TRBJ1-1; D is possibly TRBD1 (5 bases). The V gene lost 11 bases and the J gene lost 8 bases, with 15 bases spanning the gap. Germline assignment: CDR1 MNHNY and CDR2 SVGAGI (reference sequence). The CDR3 runs 11 residues. The CDR3 here is CAGGSGPEAFF. The CDR3 coding sequence is TGTGCCGGGGGGTCAGGCCCAGAAGCTTTCTTT.

The chain has TRBV27 and TRBJ2-1, with D unclear. Germline V CDR1 and CDR2: MNHEY, SMNVEV (reference sequence). V dropped 8 bases and J dropped 3 bases, with 11 bases sitting between them. The CDR3 totals 13 residues. The CDR3: CASAHVHYNEQFF. CDR3 nucleotides: TGTGCCAGCGCACACGTCCACTACAATGAGCAGTTCTTC.